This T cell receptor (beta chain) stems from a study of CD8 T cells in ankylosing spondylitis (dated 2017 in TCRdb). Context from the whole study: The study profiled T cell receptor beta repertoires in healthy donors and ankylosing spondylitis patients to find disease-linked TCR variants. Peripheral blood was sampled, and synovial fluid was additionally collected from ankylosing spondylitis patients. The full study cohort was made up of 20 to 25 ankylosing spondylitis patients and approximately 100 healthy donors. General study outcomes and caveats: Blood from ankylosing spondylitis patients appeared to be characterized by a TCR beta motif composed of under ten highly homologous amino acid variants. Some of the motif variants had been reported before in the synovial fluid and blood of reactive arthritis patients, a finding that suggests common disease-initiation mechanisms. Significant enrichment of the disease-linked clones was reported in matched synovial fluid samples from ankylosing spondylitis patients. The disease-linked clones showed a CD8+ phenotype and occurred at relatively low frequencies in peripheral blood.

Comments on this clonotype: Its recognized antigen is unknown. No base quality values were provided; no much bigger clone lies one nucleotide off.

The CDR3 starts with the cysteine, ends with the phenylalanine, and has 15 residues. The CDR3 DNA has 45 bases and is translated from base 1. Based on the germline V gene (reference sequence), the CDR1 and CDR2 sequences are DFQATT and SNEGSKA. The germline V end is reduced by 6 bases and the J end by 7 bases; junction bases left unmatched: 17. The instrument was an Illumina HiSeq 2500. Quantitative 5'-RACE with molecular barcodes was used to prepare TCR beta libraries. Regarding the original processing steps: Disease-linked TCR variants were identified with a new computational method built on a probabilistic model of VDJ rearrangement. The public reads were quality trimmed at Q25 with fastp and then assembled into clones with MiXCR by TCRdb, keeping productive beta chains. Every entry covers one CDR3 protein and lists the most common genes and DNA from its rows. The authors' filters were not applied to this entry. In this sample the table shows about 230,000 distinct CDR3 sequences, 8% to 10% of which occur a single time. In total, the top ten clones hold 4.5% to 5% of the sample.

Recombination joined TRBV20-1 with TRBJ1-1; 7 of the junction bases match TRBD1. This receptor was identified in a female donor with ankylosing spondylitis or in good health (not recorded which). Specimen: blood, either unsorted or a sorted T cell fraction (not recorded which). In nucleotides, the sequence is TGCAGTGCAGAGTCTGGACAGGCAAGAAGGGGTGAAGCTTTCTTT. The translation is CSAESGQARRGEAFF.